This T cell receptor beta chain stems from a study of T cells in Graves' hyperthyroidism and ophthalmopathy. TCR beta CDR3 regions were amplified from RNA transcripts. Primed by the HTBI set, a first-round RT-PCR was run on the TCR CDR3. TCRdb fed the multiplex PCR reads into MiXCR, producing one record per CDR3 protein. The sample yields approximately 740,000 distinct CDR3 sequences, approximately 15% seen once. In regard to this clonotype: Its antigen is unknown.

General study results and limits: In the blood, most expanded thyroid clonotypes above 0.001 appeared as well. The model's output predicted ophthalmopathy at a median of roughly seven months prior to onset.

Sequencing used blood. This receptor was identified in a woman aged 18-29 years with Graves' hyperthyroidism.

The DNA of the CDR3 is TGTGCCAGCAGCCAAGGTCTCTTAGGGATTCAGTACTTC. Its protein product is CASSQGLLGIQYF. J is TRBJ2-4 and V is TRBV3-1; D unresolved. The CDR3 sequence is 13 residues long. Germline V gene lookup returns CDR1 LGHDT and CDR2 YNNKEL (reference sequence). V gave up 1 base and J gave up 10 bases, with 11 bases separating them.